This entry describes one TCR beta chain. The same CDR3 is also encoded by other DNA sequences in this sample. The data were taken from a study of shared clonotypes between healthy human individuals. TCRdb's table, derived via immunoSEQ multiplex PCR, lists solely in-frame clones and lacks some. The repertoire has about 1.5 million clones, approximately 97% of them found once; the top ten carry approximately 1.2%. This CDR3 is built from 14 residues. The V end was cut by 0 bases, the J end by 5 bases, with 8 bases between. The germline V gene has CDR1 SGHRS and CDR2 YFSETQ. The sequence came from a man under 40 in good health. This chain uses TRBV5-1 with TRBJ1-4; no clear D gene. Sequencing used naive CD4+ T cells sorted from blood. Subset given: CD45RA+ positively selected. The DNA of the CDR3 is TGCGCCAGCAGCTTGGTGGCAGGAAATGAAAAACTGTTTTTT. Its protein product is CASSLVAGNEKLFF.